The entry below describes one T cell receptor beta chain. The antigen is unknown. Germline assignment: CDR1 WSHSY and CDR2 SAAADI. V was trimmed by 5 bases and J by 3 bases, leaving 4 bases between them. The CDR3 spans 11 residues. Method: immunoSEQ multiplex PCR; TCRdb's copy keeps in-frame clones and lacks some. This sample has some 32,000 clones, with over 80% found just once. These data are taken from a study of STAT5B mutations in CD4+ large granular lymphocyte leukemia. Points from the study as a whole: Data were not HLA-matched across samples.

The TCR was taken from a human donor in good health. V gene TRBV10-2 combines with J gene TRBJ1-1; no clear D gene. The specimen sequenced was CD4+ T cells from blood buffy coats. The CDR3 loop reads CASSWDTEAFF. The DNA of the CDR3 is TGCGCCAGCAGTTGGGACACTGAAGCTTTCTTT.